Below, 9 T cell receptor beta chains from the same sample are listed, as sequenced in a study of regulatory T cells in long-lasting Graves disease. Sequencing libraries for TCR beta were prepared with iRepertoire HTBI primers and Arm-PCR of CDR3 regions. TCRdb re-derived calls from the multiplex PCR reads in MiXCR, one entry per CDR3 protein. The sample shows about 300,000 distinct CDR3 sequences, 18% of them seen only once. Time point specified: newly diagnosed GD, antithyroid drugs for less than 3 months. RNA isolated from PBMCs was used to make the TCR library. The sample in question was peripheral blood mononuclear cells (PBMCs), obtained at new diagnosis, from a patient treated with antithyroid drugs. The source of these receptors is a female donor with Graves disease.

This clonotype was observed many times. CDR3 protein: CASSPAGLTDTQYF. CDR3 coding DNA: TGTGCCAGCAGCCCAGCGGGCCTCACAGATACGCAGTATTTT. The rearrangement joins TRBV3-1 to TRBJ2-3; TRBD2 might be the D (6 bases). V gave up 4 bases and J gave up 2 bases, with 10 bases separating them. Germline CDR1 is LGHDT and CDR2 is YNNKEL (reference sequence). CDR3 size: 14 residues.

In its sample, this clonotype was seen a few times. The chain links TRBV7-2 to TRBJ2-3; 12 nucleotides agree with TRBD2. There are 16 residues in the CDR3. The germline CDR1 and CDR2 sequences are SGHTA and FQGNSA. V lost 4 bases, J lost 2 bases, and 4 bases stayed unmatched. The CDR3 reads CASSSRTSGITDTQYF. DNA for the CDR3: TGTGCCAGCAGCTCTCGGACTAGCGGGATCACAGATACGCAGTATTTT.

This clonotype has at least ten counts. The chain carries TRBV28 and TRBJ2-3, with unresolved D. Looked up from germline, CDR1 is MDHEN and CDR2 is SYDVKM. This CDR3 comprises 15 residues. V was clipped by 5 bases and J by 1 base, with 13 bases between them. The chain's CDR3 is CASSRAGSGTDTQYF. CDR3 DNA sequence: TGTGCCAGCAGTCGCGCCGGAAGCGGCACAGATACGCAGTATTTT. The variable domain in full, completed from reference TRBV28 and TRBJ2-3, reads DVKVTQSSRYLVKRTGEKVFLECVQDMDHENMFWYRQDPGLGLRLIYFSYDVKMKEKGDIPEGYSVSREKKERFSLILESASTNQTSMYLCASSRAGSGTDTQYFGPGTRLTVL.

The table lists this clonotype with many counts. CDR3 amino acids: CASSLSSAGYYEQYF. CDR3 nucleotide sequence: TGTGCCAGCAGCTTATCATCGGCGGGCTACTACGAGCAGTACTTC. The J gene is TRBJ2-7, the V gene TRBV7-9; D may be TRBD2 (5 bases). With 2 bases removed from V and 3 bases from J, the gap between germline ends came to 14 bases. The germline V gene has CDR1 SEHNR and CDR2 FQNEAQ (reference sequence). The CDR3 has 15 amino acids.

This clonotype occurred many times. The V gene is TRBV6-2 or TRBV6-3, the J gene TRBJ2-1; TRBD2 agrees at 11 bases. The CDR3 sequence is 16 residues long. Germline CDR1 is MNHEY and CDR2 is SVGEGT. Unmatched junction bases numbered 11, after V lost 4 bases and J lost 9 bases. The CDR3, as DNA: TGTGCCAGCAGTTGGTCGCTAGCGGGAGGAGGAGGTGAGCAGTTCTTC. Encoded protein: CASSWSLAGGGGEQFF.

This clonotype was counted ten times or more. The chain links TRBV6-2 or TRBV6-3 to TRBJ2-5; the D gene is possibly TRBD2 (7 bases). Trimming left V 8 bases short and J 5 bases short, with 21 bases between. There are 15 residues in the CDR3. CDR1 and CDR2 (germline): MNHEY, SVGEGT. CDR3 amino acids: CASGPEGGARETQYF. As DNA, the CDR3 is TGTGCCAGCGGCCCGGAAGGGGGGGCGAGGGAGACCCAGTACTTC.

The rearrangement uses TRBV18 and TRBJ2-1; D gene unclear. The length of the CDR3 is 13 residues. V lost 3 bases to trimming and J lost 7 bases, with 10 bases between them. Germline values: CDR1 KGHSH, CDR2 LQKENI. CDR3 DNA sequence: TGTGCCAGCTCACCCCTAGTTCGTAATGAGCAGTTCTTC. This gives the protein CASSPLVRNEQFF.

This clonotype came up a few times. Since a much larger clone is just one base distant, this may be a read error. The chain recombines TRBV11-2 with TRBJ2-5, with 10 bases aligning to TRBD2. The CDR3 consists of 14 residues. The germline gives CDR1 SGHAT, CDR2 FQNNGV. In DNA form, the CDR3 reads TGTGCCAGCAGCGTAGCGGGAGGCCAAGCGACCCAGTACTTC. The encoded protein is CASSVAGGQATQYF.

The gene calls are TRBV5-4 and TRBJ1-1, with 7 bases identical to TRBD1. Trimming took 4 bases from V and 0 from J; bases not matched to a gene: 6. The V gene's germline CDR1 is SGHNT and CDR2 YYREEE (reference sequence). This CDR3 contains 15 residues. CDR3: CASSPKGGLNTEAFF. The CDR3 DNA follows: TGTGCCAGCAGCCCGAAAGGGGGCTTGAACACTGAAGCTTTCTTT.